This T cell receptor beta chain was identified in a study of cytomegalovirus exposure and HLA in healthy donors. Study-level results: Roughly even sequencing depth across donors was the assumption behind the presence/absence analyses. Most TCR beta V segments were productive about 87% or about 30% of the time in an earlier analysis. Most CMV-associated TCR beta chains were later found to appear HLA-restricted.

This clone appeared a few times. The antigen is not known. Vbeta (60) and Jbeta (13) primers were used in the PCR. Authors' methods: The count from a later analysis was tens of millions of unique TCR beta chains, approximately 9.9 million of them shared. TCRdb's copy holds only in-frame clones and misses some; the assay was immunoSEQ multiplex PCR. D and trimming come from the DNA, and the V and J calls and clone size come from that table. The sample has about 70,000 clones, roughly 74% seen once. Sequenced input: PBMCs. The sequence was collected from a human donor in good health.

CDR3 nucleotides: TGTGCCTGGAGTGAAAGGTACAGTAATCAGCCCCAGCATTTT. Protein: CAWSERYSNQPQHF. This chain joins TRBV30 and TRBJ1-5; D call uncertain. The CDR3 is 14 amino acids. Trimming shortened V by 1 base and J by 4 bases, and 11 bases separated the two germline ends. CDR1 is GTSNPN and CDR2 is SVGIG in the germline V gene (reference sequence).